Below, 8 T cell receptor beta chains from the same sample are listed, as sequenced in a study of PD-L1 blockade in urothelial cancer. The time point is: pretreatment peripheral blood. The table came from immunoSEQ multiplex PCR; TCRdb's copy has only in-frame clones and leaves some out. The sample includes about 50,000 clones, roughly four fifths of them seen just once. This specimen was PBMCs, taken around atezolizumab (anti-PD-L1) treatment. Every receptor here comes from a man aged 65 to 79 with urothelial cancer.

The chain is built from TRBV2 and TRBJ1-1; 9 nucleotides agree with TRBD1. The CDR3 is made up of 16 amino acids. V trimming: 2 bases; J trimming: 5 bases; junction bases outside the gene matches: 9. The germline V gene has CDR1 SNHLY and CDR2 FYNNEI. CDR3 sequence: CASSEQPGQGLTEAFF. CDR3 coding DNA: TGTGCCAGCAGTGAACAACCGGGACAGGGTCTAACTGAAGCTTTCTTT. The entire variable domain, with the rest obtained from reference TRBV2 and TRBJ1-1, is as follows: EPEVTQTPSHQVTQMGQEVILRCVPISNHLYFYWYRQILGQKVEFLVSFYNNEISEKSEIFDDQFSVERPDGSNFTLKIRSTKLEDSAMYFCASSEQPGQGLTEAFFGQGTRLTVV.

This chain joins TRBV6-4 and TRBJ2-5, with D possibly being TRBD1 (6 bases). Per the germline V gene, CDR1 is MRHNA and CDR2 is SNTAGT. This CDR3 comprises 17 residues. Trimming stripped 4 bases from V and 5 bases from J, with 23 bases between. In DNA, the CDR3 is TGTGCCAGCAGTGTTTCCAAGAAACAGGGACCCTTGGAGACCCAGTACTTC. It encodes CASSVSKKQGPLETQYF.

This clone was recorded once. The chain is built from TRBV7-2 and TRBJ1-1; D is perhaps TRBD1 (5 bases). Per the germline V gene, CDR1 is SGHTA and CDR2 is FQGNSA. V shed 4 bases and J shed 5 bases, with 11 bases lying between them. This CDR3 has 13 residues. The CDR3 nucleotides read TGTGCCAGCAGCTCTAAAAAGGGGACTGAAGCTTTCTTT. The encoded protein is CASSSKKGTEAFF.

The J gene is TRBJ1-2, the V gene TRBV19, with D maybe TRBD1 (5 bases). Germline CDR1 and CDR2: LNHDA and SQIVND (reference sequence). This CDR3 spans 17 amino acids. V lost 3 bases and J 7 bases, leaving 24 bases between the germline ends. CDR3 nucleotide sequence: TGTGCCAGTAGTATCGAACAGGTATTTGGTTATGGTTCTGGCTACACCTTC. It specifies CASSIEQVFGYGSGYTF.

V is TRBV19 and J is TRBJ1-1; 7 positions agree with TRBD1. The CDR3 covers 16 residues. V was clipped by 2 bases and J by 2 bases; unmatched bases: 8. Germline V gene data show CDR1 as LNHDA and CDR2 as SQIVND (reference sequence). Here the CDR3 reads CASSISRTGANTEAFF. CDR3 nucleotide sequence: TGTGCCAGTAGTATATCCCGGACAGGAGCCAACACTGAAGCTTTCTTT.

The J gene is TRBJ2-5, the V gene TRBV28; 11 nucleotides align to TRBD2. The CDR3 has 16 residues. J lost 5 bases, V lost 4 bases, and 9 bases had no gene match. Germline V gives CDR1 MDHEN, CDR2 SYDVKM. CDR3 in DNA: TGTGCCAGCAGTTGGGGTACTAGCGGGAGAGGGGAGACCCAGTACTTC. This codes for CASSWGTSGRGETQYF.

The chain has TRBV4-3 and TRBJ2-1; a possible D gene is TRBD2 (6 bases). This CDR3 is 13 amino acids long. The V end lost 8 bases, the J end lost 3 bases, and 11 bases lay between the germline ends. The germline V gene encodes CDR1 LGHNA and CDR2 YSLEER. The CDR3 DNA reads as TGCGCCAGCTCTTGGAGGGTCTACAATGAGCAGTTCTTC. This translates into CASSWRVYNEQFF.

The chain uses TRBV15 and TRBJ1-1, with 11 bases fitting TRBD1. Germline values: CDR1 LNHNV, CDR2 YYDKDF (reference sequence). CDR3 length equals 16 residues. The trim removed 2 bases at V and 4 bases at J, leaving 6 bases unmatched. CDR3 DNA sequence: TGTGCCACCAGCAGATCCCGGACAGGGGGCGGCACTGAAGCTTTCTTT. Translating gives CATSRSRTGGGTEAFF.